This T cell receptor beta chain was recovered during a study of PD-1 blockade in classical Hodgkin lymphoma. Worth noting for this clone: Its specificity is unknown.

Study-level points and caveats: Patients with an early start, nivolumab under 1 year after ASCT, were excluded. Partial responders and progressors had significantly lower baseline TCR diversity.

Autologous stem cell transplantation was followed by relapse in every patient, and brentuximab vedotin exposure varied. Trimming stripped 0 bases from V and 9 bases from J, with 15 bases between. CDR1 and CDR2 from the germline V gene are LGHNA and YNFKEQ. The length of the CDR3 is 15 residues. The table came from immunoSEQ multiplex PCR; TCRdb's copy has only in-frame clones and leaves some out. Of about 13,000 clones listed, 92% are singletons. The material sequenced was peripheral blood mononuclear cells (PBMCs), taken at baseline. This sequence originates from a human donor with classical Hodgkin lymphoma. The chain has TRBV4-2 and TRBJ2-1, with D maybe TRBD2 (7 bases). CDR3 in amino acids: CASSQDLGGAGEQFF. DNA for the CDR3: TGTGCCAGCAGCCAAGATTTGGGGGGGGCAGGTGAGCAGTTCTTC.